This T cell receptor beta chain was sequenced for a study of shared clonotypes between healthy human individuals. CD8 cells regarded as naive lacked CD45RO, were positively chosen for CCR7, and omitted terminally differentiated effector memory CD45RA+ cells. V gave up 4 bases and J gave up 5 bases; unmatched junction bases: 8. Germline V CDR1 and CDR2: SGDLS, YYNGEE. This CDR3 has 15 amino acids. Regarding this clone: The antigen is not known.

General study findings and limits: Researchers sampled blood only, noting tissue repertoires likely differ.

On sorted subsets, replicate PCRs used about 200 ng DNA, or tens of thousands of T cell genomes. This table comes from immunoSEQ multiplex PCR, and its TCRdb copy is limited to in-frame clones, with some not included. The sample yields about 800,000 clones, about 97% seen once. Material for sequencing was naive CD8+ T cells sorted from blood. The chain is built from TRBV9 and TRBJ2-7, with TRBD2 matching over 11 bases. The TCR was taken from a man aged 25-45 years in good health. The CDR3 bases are TGTGCCAGCAGCTTAGCGGGAGGGCCGAAAAACGAGCAGTACTTC. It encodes CASSLAGGPKNEQYF.